A single T cell receptor beta chain is shown here with its context. Its specificity is unknown. The germline gene is not matched at one end of the junction; a read error may be the cause. Germline values: CDR1 SQVTM, CDR2 ANQGSEA. The CDR3 runs 11 residues. TCRdb processed the reads anew with MiXCR; each CDR3 protein has one entry. The top ten clones hold roughly 16% of a sample with hundreds of thousands of distinct CDR3 sequences, 33% of them seen once. These data originate in a study of T cell repertoires in cytomegalovirus infection. Study-wide results and limits: The cumulative frequency of public TCR beta families identified carriers of CMV plus the relevant HLA.

The chain is built from TRBV29-1 and TRBJ1-2; 9 bases agree with TRBD1. The source material was cultured PBMCs, sampled from culture after CMV antigen stimulation. The sequence derives from a human donor in good health (CMV status not recorded). Some clones in this sample may be carry-over from other donors' samples. CDR3 DNA: TGCAGCGTAGAAGGACAGGGGCACTACACCTTC. Protein: CSVEGQGHYTF.